This TCR beta chain was documented in a study of beta chain features in type 1 diabetes (dated by TCRdb to 2017 to 2018). As for the study more broadly: Patients and healthy donors did not differ in mean age, gender distribution, total cell number or subset yield. Across all samples, roughly 110,000,000 sorted cells were examined, and cell number per subset correlated strongly with RNA yield. Whereas all 30 or so donors provided naive and central memory subsets, regulatory and stem cell-like memory subsets were isolated from just 8 patients and about 8 healthy donors. The study compared TCRB repertoires of sorted circulating CD4+ T cell subsets between recently diagnosed type 1 diabetes patients and matched healthy donors.

The entire isolated RNA was reverse transcribed using the High Capacity cDNA Reverse Transcription Kit, and thus expressed TCRB transcripts were sequenced. Deep immunoSEQ sequencing was applied to naive, central memory and regulatory T cell samples, giving an average of around 4 million total reads per sample. Sorted cells were lysed in RLT buffer, and RNA was extracted using DNase-treated RNeasy Micro or Mini kits according to cell number. To prevent cross-contamination, every cell subset was processed on its own, while patient and healthy donor samples were processed together. Using the immunoSEQ multiplex PCR, TCRB sequences were amplified from cDNA into 87-bp fragments spanning the CDR3 region. Sequencing of the amplicons was done on the Illumina HiSeq platform. The study's own analysis went as follows. Synthetic template baselines were used to correct PCR bias computationally, reads within Hamming distance 2 were collapsed together, and singletons that could not be merged were discarded. Reads were aligned against IMGT so that V, D and J genes, CDR3 length and insertions or deletions at six rearrangement sites could be assigned. Within each subset, clonotype counts were normalized to sorted cell number, after which true diversity and Gini coefficients were computed with the tcR R package. The overlap coefficient, calculated on TCRB nucleotide sequences, was used to quantify repertoire sharing. Entries here come from immuneACCESS through TCRdb and include only in-frame sequences with V and J called. Some clones fail to appear in such tables; in the studies checked, an unresolved V gene covers under half of the shortfall, and the cause of the remainder is unknown. V and J calls and clone size are as listed in that table; D and trimming were resolved from the DNA. This sample holds more than 110,000 clones; roughly 7.2% were observed only once. The ten largest clones represent 1.4% of the sample.

This clone was recorded a few times. Its antigen target is currently unknown. No quality values exist for individual bases; no much larger clone is one base distant. A single peripheral blood draw of approximately 120 mL on average was collected from each donor into heparinised tubes. Naive, central memory, regulatory and stem cell-like memory CD4+ T cells were sorted on a BD FACSAria II using a panel including CD45RO, CCR7, CD25, CD127, CD95 and CD27. All sorted populations exceeded 95% purity. Right away, PBMCs were isolated by Lymphoprep density gradient centrifugation and were stained directly, with no culture step. So that batch effects would be minimized, each experiment stained and sorted samples in pairs, pairing one healthy donor with one patient. Summary of the overall study and its limitations: Because cDNA was sequenced instead of genomic DNA, activated cells with high expression could be over-represented, although the groups did not differ in activation or CD3 levels. PCR might favor shorter templates, but patient and control samples were amplified and corrected together, so any skew would affect both groups equally. Type 1 diabetes patients showed a moderate but significant shortening of TCRB CDR3 length in all four CD4+ subsets. Because small numbers of individuals were included in the HLA sub-analyses, any influence of HLA type on TCRB rearrangement was left unresolved. Naive, central memory and regulatory TCRB repertoires appeared more similar among patients than among healthy donors. At VDJ recombination sites, patients with type 1 diabetes made fewer insertions and deleted more nucleotides, a pattern implying thymic rearrangement abnormalities.

The TCR originated in a woman aged 25 to 39 in good health. The sample consisted of central memory CD4+ T cells from blood.

The DNA is TGTGCCAGCTCACCTACAGGTGCTACAACTAATGAAAAACTGTTTTTT. It translates to CASSPTGATTNEKLFF. The chain uses TRBV18 and TRBJ1-4; TRBD1 might be the D gene, on 5 matching bases. Spanning cysteine to phenylalanine, the CDR3 consists of 16 amino acids. CDR3 DNA only is kept here, 48 bases in frame from base 1. V is pared back by 3 bases and J by 0 bases, with 11 bases lying between the germline termini. CDR1 and CDR2 were assigned from the germline V gene as KGHSH and LQKENI.